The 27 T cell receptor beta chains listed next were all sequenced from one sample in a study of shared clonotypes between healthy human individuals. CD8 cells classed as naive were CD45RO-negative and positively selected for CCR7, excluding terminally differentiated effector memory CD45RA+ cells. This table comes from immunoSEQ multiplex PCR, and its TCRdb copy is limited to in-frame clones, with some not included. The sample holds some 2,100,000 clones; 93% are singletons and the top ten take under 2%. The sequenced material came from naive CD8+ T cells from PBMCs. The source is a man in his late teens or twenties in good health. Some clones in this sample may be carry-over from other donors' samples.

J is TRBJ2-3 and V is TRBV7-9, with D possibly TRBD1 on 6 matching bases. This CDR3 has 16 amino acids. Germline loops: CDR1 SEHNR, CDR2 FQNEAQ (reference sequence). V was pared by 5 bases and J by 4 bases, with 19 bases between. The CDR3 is CASSLPRDTLADTQYF. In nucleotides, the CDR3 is TGTGCCAGCAGCCTACCCCGGGACACCCTCGCAGATACGCAGTATTTT.

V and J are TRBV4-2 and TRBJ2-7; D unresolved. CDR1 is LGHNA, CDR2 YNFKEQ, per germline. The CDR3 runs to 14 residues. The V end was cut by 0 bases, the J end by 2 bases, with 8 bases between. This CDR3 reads CASSQEVGPYEQYF. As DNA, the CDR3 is TGTGCCAGCAGCCAAGAGGTAGGACCCTACGAGCAGTACTTC.

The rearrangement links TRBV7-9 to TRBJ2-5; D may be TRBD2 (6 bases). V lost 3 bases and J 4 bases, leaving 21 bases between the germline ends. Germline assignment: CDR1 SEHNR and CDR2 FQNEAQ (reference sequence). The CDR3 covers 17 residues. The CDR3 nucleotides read TGTGCCAGCAGCTTCCCCCGGGGGTCGGGACGGGGAGAGACCCAGTACTTC. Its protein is CASSFPRGSGRGETQYF.

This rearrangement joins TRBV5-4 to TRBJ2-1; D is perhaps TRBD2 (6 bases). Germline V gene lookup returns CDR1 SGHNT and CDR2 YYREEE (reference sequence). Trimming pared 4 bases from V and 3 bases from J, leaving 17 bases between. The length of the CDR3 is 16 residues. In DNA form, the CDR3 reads TGTGCCAGCAGCCCGGTTAGCGGAACCCTCTACAATGAGCAGTTCTTC. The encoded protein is CASSPVSGTLYNEQFF.

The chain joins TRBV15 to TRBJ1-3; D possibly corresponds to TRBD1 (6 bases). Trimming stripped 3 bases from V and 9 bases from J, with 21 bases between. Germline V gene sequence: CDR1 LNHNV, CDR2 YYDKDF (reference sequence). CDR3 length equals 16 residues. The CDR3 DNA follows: TGTGCCACCAGCAGGCTGGTGGGGGGCCCCGCCGGCACCATATATTTT. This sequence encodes CATSRLVGGPAGTIYF.

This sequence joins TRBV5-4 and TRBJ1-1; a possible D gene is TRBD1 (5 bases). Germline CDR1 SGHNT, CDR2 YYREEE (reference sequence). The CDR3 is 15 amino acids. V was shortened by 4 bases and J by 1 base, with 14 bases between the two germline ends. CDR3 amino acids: CASSMGPITNTEAFF. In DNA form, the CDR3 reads TGTGCCAGCAGCATGGGACCGATCACGAACACTGAAGCTTTCTTT.

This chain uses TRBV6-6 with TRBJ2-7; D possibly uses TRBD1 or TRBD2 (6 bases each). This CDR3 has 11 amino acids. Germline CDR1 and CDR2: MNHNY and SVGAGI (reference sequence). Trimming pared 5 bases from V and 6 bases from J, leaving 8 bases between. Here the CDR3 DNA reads TGTGCCAGCAGTGGAGGGGGCGAGCAGTACTTC. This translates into CASSGGGEQYF.

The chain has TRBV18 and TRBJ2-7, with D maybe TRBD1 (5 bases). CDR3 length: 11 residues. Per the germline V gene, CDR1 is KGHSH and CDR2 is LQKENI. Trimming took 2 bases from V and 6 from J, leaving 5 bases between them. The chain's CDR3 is CASSPGAEQYF. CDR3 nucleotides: TGTGCCAGCTCACCAGGGGCCGAGCAGTACTTC.

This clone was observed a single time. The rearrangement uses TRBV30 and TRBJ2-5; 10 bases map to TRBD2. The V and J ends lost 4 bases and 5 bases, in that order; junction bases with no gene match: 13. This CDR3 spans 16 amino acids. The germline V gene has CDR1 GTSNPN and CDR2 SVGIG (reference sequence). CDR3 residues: CAWITAAHSGRETQYF. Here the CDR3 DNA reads TGTGCCTGGATTACGGCCGCTCATAGCGGGAGGGAGACCCAGTACTTC.

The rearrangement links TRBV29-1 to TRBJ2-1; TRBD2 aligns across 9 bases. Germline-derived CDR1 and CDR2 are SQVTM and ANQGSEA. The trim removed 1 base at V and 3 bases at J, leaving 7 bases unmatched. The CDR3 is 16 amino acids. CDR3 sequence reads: CSVEGVAGELYNEQFF. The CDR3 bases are TGCAGCGTTGAAGGAGTAGCGGGAGAACTCTACAATGAGCAGTTCTTC.

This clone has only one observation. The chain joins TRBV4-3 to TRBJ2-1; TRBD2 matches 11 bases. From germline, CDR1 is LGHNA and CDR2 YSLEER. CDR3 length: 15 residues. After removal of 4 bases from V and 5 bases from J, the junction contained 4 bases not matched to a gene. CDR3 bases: TGCGCCAGCAGCCCGCGACTAGCGGGAAACAATGAGCAGTTCTTC. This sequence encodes CASSPRLAGNNEQFF.

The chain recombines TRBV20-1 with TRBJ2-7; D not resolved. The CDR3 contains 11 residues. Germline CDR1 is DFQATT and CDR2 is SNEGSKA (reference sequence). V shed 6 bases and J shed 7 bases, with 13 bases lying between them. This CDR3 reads CSARQTGEQYF. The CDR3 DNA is TGCAGTGCCCGACAAACCGGGGAGCAGTACTTC.

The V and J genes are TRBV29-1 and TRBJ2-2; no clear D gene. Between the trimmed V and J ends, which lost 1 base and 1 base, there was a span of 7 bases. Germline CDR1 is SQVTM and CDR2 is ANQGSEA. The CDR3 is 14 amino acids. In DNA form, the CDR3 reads TGCAGCGTTGAAGCTCAGGAGAACACCGGGGAGCTGTTTTTT. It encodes CSVEAQENTGELFF.

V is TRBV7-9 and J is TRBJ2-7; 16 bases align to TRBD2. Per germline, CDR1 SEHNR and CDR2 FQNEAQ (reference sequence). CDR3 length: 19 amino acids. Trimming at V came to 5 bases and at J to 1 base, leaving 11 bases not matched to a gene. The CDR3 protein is CASSHDPGLAGGASYEQYF. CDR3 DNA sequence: TGTGCCAGCAGCCACGATCCGGGACTAGCGGGAGGGGCATCCTACGAGCAGTACTTC. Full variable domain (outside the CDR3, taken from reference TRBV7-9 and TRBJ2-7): DTGVSQNPRHKITKRGQNVTFRCDPISEHNRLYWYRQTLGQGPEFLTYFQNEAQLEKSRLLSDRFSAERPKGSFSTLEIQRTEQGDSAMYLCASSHDPGLAGGASYEQYFGPGTRLTVT.

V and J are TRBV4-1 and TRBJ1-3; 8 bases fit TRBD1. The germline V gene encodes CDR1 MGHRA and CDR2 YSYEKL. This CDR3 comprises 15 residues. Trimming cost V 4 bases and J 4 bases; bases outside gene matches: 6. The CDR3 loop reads CASSPDRGPGNTIYF. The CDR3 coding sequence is TGCGCCAGCAGCCCCGACAGGGGCCCAGGAAACACCATATATTTT.

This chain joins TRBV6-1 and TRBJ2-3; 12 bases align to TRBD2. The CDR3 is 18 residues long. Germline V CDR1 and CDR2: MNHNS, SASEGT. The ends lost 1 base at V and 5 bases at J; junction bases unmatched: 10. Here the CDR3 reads CASSEGLAGGPVVDTQYF. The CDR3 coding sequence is TGTGCCAGCAGTGAAGGGCTAGCGGGAGGGCCGGTGGTAGATACGCAGTATTTT.

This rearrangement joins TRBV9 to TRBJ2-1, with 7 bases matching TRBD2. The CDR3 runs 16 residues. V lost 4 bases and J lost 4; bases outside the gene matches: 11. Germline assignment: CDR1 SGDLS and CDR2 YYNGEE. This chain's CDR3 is CASSPQTSPAYNEQFF. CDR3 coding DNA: TGTGCCAGCAGCCCCCAGACTAGCCCGGCGTACAATGAGCAGTTCTTC. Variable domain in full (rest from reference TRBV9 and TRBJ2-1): DSGVTQTPKHLITATGQRVTLRCSPRSGDLSVYWYQQSLDQGLQFLIQYYNGEERAKGNILERFSAQQFPDLHSELNLSSLELGDSALYFCASSPQTSPAYNEQFFGPGTRLTVL.

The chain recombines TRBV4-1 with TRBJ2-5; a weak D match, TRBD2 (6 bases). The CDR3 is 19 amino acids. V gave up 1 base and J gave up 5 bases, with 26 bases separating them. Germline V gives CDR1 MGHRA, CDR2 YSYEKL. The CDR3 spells CASSQVEGPVGDKLETQYF. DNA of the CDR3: TGCGCCAGCAGCCAAGTGGAGGGTCCGGTAGGGGATAAGTTGGAGACCCAGTACTTC.

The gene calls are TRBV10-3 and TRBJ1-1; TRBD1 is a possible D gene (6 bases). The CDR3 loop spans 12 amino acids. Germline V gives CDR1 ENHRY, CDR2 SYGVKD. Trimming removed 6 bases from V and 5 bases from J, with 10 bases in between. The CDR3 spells CAIRGGRTEAFF. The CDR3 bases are TGTGCCATCAGGGGGGGCAGGACTGAAGCTTTCTTT.

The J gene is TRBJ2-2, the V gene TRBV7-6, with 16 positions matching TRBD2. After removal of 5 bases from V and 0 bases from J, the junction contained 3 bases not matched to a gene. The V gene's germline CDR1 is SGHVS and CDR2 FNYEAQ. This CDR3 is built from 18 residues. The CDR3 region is CASSIGTSGRANTGELFF. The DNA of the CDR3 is TGTGCCAGCAGCATCGGGACTAGCGGGAGGGCGAACACCGGGGAGCTGTTTTTT.

CDR3 sequence (DNA): TGTGCCAGCCTCCCGGACAGGGGTCGGGATACTGAAGCTTTCTTT. This encodes CASLPDRGRDTEAFF. The chain has TRBV7-2 and TRBJ1-1; 9 nucleotides line up with TRBD1. V was clipped by 8 bases and J by 5 bases; unmatched bases: 12. The germline V gene has CDR1 SGHTA and CDR2 FQGNSA. The CDR3 covers 15 residues. Using reference TRBV7-2 and TRBJ1-1 for the parts outside the CDR3, the full variable domain is GAGVSQSPSNKVTEKGKDVELRCDPISGHTALYWYRQSLGQGLEFLIYFQGNSAPDKSGLPSDRFSAERTGGSVSTLTIQRTQQEDSAVYLCASLPDRGRDTEAFFGQGTRLTVV.

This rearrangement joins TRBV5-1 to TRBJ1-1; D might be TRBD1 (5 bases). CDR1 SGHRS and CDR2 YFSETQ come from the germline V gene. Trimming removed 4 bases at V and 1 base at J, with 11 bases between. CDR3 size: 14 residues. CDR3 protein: CASSTSGTNTEAFF. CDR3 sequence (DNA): TGCGCCAGCAGCACCTCGGGGACGAACACTGAAGCTTTCTTT.

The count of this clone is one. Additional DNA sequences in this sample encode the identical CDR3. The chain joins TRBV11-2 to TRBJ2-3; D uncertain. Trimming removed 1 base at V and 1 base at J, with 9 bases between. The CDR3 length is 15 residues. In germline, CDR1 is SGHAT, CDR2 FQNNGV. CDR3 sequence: CASSLVLAGTDTQYF. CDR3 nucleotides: TGTGCCAGCAGCTTAGTATTAGCCGGCACAGATACGCAGTATTTT.

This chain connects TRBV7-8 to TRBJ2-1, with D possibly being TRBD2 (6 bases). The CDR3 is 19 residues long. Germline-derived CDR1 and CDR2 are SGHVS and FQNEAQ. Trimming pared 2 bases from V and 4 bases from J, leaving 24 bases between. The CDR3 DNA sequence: TGTGCCAGCAGCTTACTGTTGCCTGATAGGGAGGTGGGGTACAATGAGCAGTTCTTC. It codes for CASSLLLPDREVGYNEQFF.

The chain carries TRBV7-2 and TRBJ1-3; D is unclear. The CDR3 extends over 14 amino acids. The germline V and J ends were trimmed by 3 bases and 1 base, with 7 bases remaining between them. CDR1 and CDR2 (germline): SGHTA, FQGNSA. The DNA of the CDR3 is TGTGCCAGCAGCTTTGGAGAGTCTGGAAACACCATATATTTT. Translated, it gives CASSFGESGNTIYF.

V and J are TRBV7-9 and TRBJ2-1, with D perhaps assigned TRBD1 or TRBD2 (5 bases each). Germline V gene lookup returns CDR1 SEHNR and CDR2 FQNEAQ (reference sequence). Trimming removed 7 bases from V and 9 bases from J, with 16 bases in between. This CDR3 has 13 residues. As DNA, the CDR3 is TGTGCCAGCATTAAAATCGACAGCGGTGAGCAGTTCTTC. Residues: CASIKIDSGEQFF.

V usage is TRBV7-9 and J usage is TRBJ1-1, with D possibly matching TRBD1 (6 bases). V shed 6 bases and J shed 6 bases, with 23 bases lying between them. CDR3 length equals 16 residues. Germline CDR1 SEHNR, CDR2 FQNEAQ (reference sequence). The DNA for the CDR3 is TGTGCCAGCAGTTCAGCTCGAACAGGGATGGGGGCTGAAGCTTTCTTT. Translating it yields CASSSARTGMGAEAFF.